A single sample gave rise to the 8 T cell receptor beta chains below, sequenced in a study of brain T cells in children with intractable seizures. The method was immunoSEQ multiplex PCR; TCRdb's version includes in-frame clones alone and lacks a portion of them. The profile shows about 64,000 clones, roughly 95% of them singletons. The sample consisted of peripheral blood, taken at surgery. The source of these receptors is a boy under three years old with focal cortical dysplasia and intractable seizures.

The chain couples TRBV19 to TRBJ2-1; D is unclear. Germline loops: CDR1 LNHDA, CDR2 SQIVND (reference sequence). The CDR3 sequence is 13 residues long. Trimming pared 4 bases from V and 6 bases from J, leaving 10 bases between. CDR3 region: CASSTLQGNEQFF. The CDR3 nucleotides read TGTGCCAGTAGTACACTCCAAGGCAATGAGCAGTTCTTC.

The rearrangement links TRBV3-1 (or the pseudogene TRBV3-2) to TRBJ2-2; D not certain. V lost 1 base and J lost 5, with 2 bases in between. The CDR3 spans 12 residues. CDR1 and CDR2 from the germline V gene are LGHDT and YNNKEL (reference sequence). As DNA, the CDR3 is TGTGCCAGCAGCCAAGTGACCGGGGAGCTGTTTTTT. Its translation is CASSQVTGELFF.

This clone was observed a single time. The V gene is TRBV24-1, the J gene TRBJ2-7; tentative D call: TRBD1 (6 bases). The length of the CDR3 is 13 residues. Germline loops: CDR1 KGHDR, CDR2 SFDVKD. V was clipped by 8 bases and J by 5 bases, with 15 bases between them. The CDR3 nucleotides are TGTGCCACCACCGTAGGGGGATTCAACGAGCAGTACTTC. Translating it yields CATTVGGFNEQYF.

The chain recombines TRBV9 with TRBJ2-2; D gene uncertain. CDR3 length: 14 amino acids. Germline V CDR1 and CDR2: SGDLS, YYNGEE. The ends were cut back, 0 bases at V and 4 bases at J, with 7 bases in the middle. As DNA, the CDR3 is TGTGCCAGCAGCGTAGGGGCGGCCACCGGGGAGCTGTTTTTT. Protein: CASSVGAATGELFF.

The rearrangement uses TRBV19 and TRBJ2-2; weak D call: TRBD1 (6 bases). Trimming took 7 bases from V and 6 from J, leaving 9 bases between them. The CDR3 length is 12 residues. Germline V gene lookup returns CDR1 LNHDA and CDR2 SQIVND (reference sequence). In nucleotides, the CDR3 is TGTGCCAGTACCAGGGGAGCCGGGGAGCTGTTTTTT. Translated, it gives CASTRGAGELFF. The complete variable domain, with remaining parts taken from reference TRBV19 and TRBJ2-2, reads DGGITQSPKYLFRKEGQNVTLSCEQNLNHDAMYWYRQDPGQGLRLIYYSQIVNDFQKGDIAEGYSVSREKKESFPLTVTSAQKNPTAFYLCASTRGAGELFFGEGSRLTVL.

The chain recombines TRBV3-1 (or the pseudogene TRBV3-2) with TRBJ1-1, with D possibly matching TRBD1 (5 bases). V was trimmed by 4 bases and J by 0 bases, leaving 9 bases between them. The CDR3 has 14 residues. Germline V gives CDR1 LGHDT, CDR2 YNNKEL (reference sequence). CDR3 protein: CASSLVGVNTEAFF. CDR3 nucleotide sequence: TGTGCCAGCAGCCTCGTAGGGGTGAACACTGAAGCTTTCTTT.

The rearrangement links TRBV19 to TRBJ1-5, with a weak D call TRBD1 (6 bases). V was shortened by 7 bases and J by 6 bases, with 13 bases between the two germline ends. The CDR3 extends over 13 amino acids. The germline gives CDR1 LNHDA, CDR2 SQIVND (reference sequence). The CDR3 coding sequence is TGTGCCAGTAAAGTCAGGGGTCGTCAGCCCCAGCATTTT. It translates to CASKVRGRQPQHF.

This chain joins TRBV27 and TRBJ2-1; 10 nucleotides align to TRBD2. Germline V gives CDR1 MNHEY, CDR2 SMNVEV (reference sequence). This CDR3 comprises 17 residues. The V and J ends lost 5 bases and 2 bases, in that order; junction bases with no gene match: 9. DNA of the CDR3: TGTGCCAGCAGTCCAATAGCGGGAGGTTTTGCCTACAATGAGCAGTTCTTC. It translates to CASSPIAGGFAYNEQFF.